Given below is one T cell receptor beta chain in context. Authors' methods: It was from reference gene primer amplification that nucleated cell counts were estimated. Clones were read by immunoSEQ multiplex PCR, and TCRdb kept only the in-frame ones, dropping some. That table furnishes V, J and clone size, whereas the DNA furnished D and trimming. This table has approximately 81,000 clones, 82% appearing once. CDR1 KGHSH and CDR2 LQKENI come from the germline V gene. The V and J ends lost 3 bases and 1 base respectively, with 6 bases between them. The CDR3 is made up of 14 amino acids. This sample is part of a study of blood T cell repertoires in COVID-19. Study summary: The United States, Italy and Spain provided the acute and convalescent COVID-19 samples. PBMCs, B-cell-depleted T cells, or T cells provided the cDNA or gDNA that made up the material.

Sequencing was done on a sample of peripheral blood. J is TRBJ2-2 and V is TRBV18; D may be TRBD1 (6 bases). The receptor was isolated from a human donor in a cohort sampled during active COVID-19. DNA for the CDR3: TGTGCCAGCTCACCCAGGGGGAACACCGGGGAGCTGTTTTTT. It translates to CASSPRGNTGELFF.